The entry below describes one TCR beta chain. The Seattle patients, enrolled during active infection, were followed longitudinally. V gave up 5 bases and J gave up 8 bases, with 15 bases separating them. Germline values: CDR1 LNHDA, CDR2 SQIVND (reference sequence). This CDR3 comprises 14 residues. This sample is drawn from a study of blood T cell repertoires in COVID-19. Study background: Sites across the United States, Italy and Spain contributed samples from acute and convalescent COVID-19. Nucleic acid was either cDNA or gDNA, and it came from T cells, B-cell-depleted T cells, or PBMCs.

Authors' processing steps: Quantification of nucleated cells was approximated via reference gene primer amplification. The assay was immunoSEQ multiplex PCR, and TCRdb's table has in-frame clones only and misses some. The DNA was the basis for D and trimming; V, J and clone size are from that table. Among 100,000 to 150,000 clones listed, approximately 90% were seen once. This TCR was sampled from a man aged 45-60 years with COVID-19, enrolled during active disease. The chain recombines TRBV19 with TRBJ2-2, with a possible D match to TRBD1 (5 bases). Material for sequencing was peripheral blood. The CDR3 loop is CASSGQGNPGELFF. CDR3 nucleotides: TGTGCCAGTAGTGGGCAGGGCAACCCGGGGGAGCTGTTTTTT.